This TCR beta chain was captured in a study of blood T cell repertoires in COVID-19 (dated by TCRdb to the early 2020s). Broadly, across the study: The collaborator samples originated in the United States, Italy and Spain and spanned the acute and convalescent phases of COVID-19. The material from the prospective study consisted of cDNA or gDNA derived from T cells, B-cell-depleted T cells, or PBMCs. Nearly every sample came with metadata listing a de-identified subject ID, COVID-19 status, age in years and sex. The dataset comprised deeply sampled blood TCRbeta repertoires from subjects exposed to, actively infected with, or recovered from COVID-19. The samples were drawn from the first 160 participants of the ongoing ImmuneRACE study and from 950 to 1,500 subjects provided by 6 global collaborators. Where available, HLA class I and class II types were taken from metadata supplied by the sample provider and were not determined by assay-based typing. A freely available public database, intended as a resource for researchers studying the immune response to SARS-CoV-2, is where the repertoires were released.

The immunoSEQ Assay, a bias-controlled multiplex PCR, was used to amplify TCRbeta CDR3 regions from genomic DNA. Per the original workflow: Nucleated cell counts per sample were estimated from amplification of reference gene primers within the assay. Sequence reads were collapsed and filtered to measure the absolute abundance of every unique TCRbeta CDR3 rearrangement. For each sample, productive Simpson clonality was calculated as the square root of Simpson's diversity index across productive rearrangements. TCRdb stores this immuneACCESS table with in-frame sequences only. Part of the clones is absent; in the studies checked, under half of the shortfall reflects unresolved V genes, and no reason is known for the rest. From that table come the V and J calls and clone size; the DNA was used to work out D and trimming. This sample comprises around 160,000 clones, around 84% of them detected only once. Approximately 38% of the sample lies in the top ten.

On this clone itself: The antigen this receptor binds is unknown. Per-base quality was not reported, and no clone a single base away is much larger than it.

Compared with germline, V lacks 4 bases and J lacks 8 bases; bases without a gene match: 4. The CDR3 contains 12 residues, cysteine and phenylalanine counted. The DNA shown is the 36-base CDR3, in frame from base 1. The germline V gene (reference sequence) supplies CDR1 SEHNR and CDR2 FQNEAQ. Beyond this particular receptor, the publication reports: Clinical and demographic metadata were provided uncurated, with the amount varying by source and participant.

Each collaborating institution followed its own protocols to collect whole blood in K2EDTA tubes. For TCRbeta analysis, collaborator samples were shipped as frozen whole blood, as isolated PBMCs, or as DNA extracted from either sample type. The chain employs TRBV7-9 and TRBJ1-2; 7 middle bases align to TRBD1. The sample comprised peripheral blood. The receptor's source is a human donor in a cohort sampled during active COVID-19. Here the CDR3 is given as CASSWTGFGYTF. The DNA is TGTGCCAGCAGCTGGACAGGATTCGGCTACACCTTC.